This T cell receptor (beta chain) came from a study of shared clonotypes between healthy human individuals. For the study at large: Donors had three CD4 naive, three CD4 memory, two CD8 naive and one CD8 memory plate apiece. General study findings and limits: Generally, naive subsets (rather than memory subsets) showed larger estimated richness. Naive CD4 clonotypes overlapped across several donors at about 5%. Generation probability values for non-shared clonotypes were lower than those for clonotypes shared by all four donors.

Sequenced by immunoSEQ multiplex PCR; TCRdb stores in-frame clones only, minus some. The sample holds about 2.1 million clones; about 92% are singletons and the top ten take 1.7%. Comments on this clone: The target antigen is unknown.

Naivety among CD8 cells was defined by CD45RO negativity and positive CCR7 selection, thereby excluding terminally differentiated effector memory CD45RA+ cells. Trimming pared 4 bases from V and 1 base from J, leaving 21 bases between. This CDR3 spans 18 amino acids. CDR1 is SGHTA, CDR2 FQGTGA, per germline. This TCR was recovered from a man aged 18 to 29 in good health. Some clones in this sample may be carry-over from other donors' samples. The genes are TRBV7-3 and TRBJ2-3, with a weak D call TRBD2 (6 bases). The sequenced sample was naive CD8+ T cells from PBMCs. CDR3 loop: CASSSPIGASDGTDTQYF. In DNA form, the CDR3 reads TGTGCCAGCAGCTCCCCGATTGGGGCTAGCGATGGCACAGATACGCAGTATTTT. Full variable domain (missing parts from reference TRBV7-3 and TRBJ2-3): GAGVSQTPSNKVTEKGKYVELRCDPISGHTALYWYRQSLGQGPEFLIYFQGTGAADDSGLPNDRFFAVRPEGSVSTLKIQRTERGDSAVYLCASSSPIGASDGTDTQYFGPGTRLTVL.